This entry is about one T cell receptor (beta chain). Looked up from germline, CDR1 is MNHEY and CDR2 is SVGAGI. The CDR3 loop spans 13 amino acids. V lost 5 bases and J lost 10; bases outside the gene matches: 9. This record belongs to a study of T cell responses to AZD1222 COVID-19 vaccine. The assay was immunoSEQ multiplex PCR, and TCRdb's table has in-frame clones only and misses some. This repertoire shows about 150,000 clones, roughly 88% found once; its top ten account for 3% to 4%. The sample consisted of peripheral blood, taken on day 0 of MenACWY control vaccination. The receptor was isolated from an adult in good health. The chain has TRBV6-5 and TRBJ1-1; TRBD1 matches 8 bases. The CDR3 loop reads CASSPRTGSLAFF. In DNA, the CDR3 is TGTGCCAGCAGTCCCCGGACAGGGAGTTTAGCTTTCTTT.